The clone carrying this T cell receptor beta chain has a handful of counts. The data originate from a study of T-cell memory formation after mild COVID-19. Between the trimmed V and J ends, which lost 0 bases and 4 bases, there was a span of 18 bases. The CDR3 has 17 residues. The germline gives CDR1 MGHRA, CDR2 YSYEKL. TCRdb redid the calling of the 5' RACE reads with MiXCR, one entry per CDR3 protein. Among hundreds of thousands of distinct CDR3 sequences listed, 25% to 30% were seen once. What was sequenced was PBMCs or a T cell subset sorted from them (not recorded which). The TCR comes from an adult woman who had mild COVID-19 (a few samples of this study predate the infection). Cell type and time point are not known. The chain links TRBV4-1 to TRBJ1-2; D remains ambiguous. The CDR3 DNA is TGCGCCAGCAGCCAAGATCTCGGGGAAGGCCGGGCCTATGGCTACACCTTC. It translates to CASSQDLGEGRAYGYTF.